A selection of T cell receptor beta chains follows, all from one sample in a study of blood T cell repertoires in COVID-19. TCRdb keeps only in-frame clones here, not all; method: immunoSEQ multiplex PCR. The repertoire consists of approximately 27,000 clones, with approximately 90% occurring once and the leading ten covering about 9.5%. Sequencing used peripheral blood. These receptors originate from a man between 60 and 70 years old with acute or convalescent COVID-19. Each CDR3 is given with its conserved first and last residue. A D gene is named only where the DNA matches it firmly. The listing skips clone size in some rows; elsewhere it reads once, few, many or a size class.

CDR3 DNA: TGTGCCAGTAGTATTGGAGTACCCTCTGGAAACACCATATATTTT
CDR3 protein: CASSIGVPSGNTIYF
clone size: -
J gene: TRBJ1-3
V gene: TRBV19
D gene: -

CDR3 DNA: TGTGCCAGCAGCTTAGCGGGGGCAGACTATGGCTACACCTTC
CDR3 protein: CASSLAGADYGYTF
clone size: -
J gene: TRBJ1-2
V gene: TRBV7-8
D gene: -

CDR3 DNA: TGTGCCAGCAGTTTACGACAGTCTGGCTCTGGAAACACCATATATTTT
CDR3 protein: CASSLRQSGSGNTIYF
clone size: -
J gene: TRBJ1-3
V gene: TRBV27
D gene: -

CDR3 DNA: TGTGCCAGCAGCTTAGCGGCTAGCGGTCCCTACAATGAGCAGTTCTTC
CDR3 protein: CASSLAASGPYNEQFF
clone size: -
J gene: TRBJ2-1
V gene: TRBV11-2
D gene: TRBD2

CDR3 DNA: TGTGCCAGCTCACTCTTACAACTACAGGGGGAAGGCTACACCTTC
CDR3 protein: CASSLLQLQGEGYTF
clone size: -
J gene: TRBJ1-2
V gene: TRBV6-5
D gene: TRBD1

CDR3 DNA: TGTGCCAGCAGCCCGGGGACAGGGGCAAATAATGAAAAACTGTTTTTT
CDR3 protein: CASSPGTGANNEKLFF
clone size: -
J gene: TRBJ1-4
V gene: TRBV7-8
D gene: TRBD1

CDR3 DNA: TGCGCCAGCAGTCCGGGACAAAGCACTGAAGCTTTCTTT
CDR3 protein: CASSPGQSTEAFF
clone size: -
J gene: TRBJ1-1
V gene: TRBV5-1
D gene: -

CDR3 DNA: TGTGCCAGTAGTATTTCTCTCCGCTACGAGCAGTACTTC
CDR3 protein: CASSISLRYEQYF
clone size: -
J gene: TRBJ2-7
V gene: TRBV19
D gene: -

CDR3 DNA: TGTGCCATCAGTGAAGGTCTAGCGGTGAACACCGGGGAGCTGTTTTTT
CDR3 protein: CAISEGLAVNTGELFF
clone size: -
J gene: TRBJ2-2
V gene: TRBV10-3
D gene: TRBD2

CDR3 DNA: TGTGCCAGCAGTGACAGCTCCCTCGGCACTGAAGCTTTCTTT
CDR3 protein: CASSDSSLGTEAFF
clone size: -
J gene: TRBJ1-1
V gene: TRBV28
D gene: -

CDR3 DNA: TGTGCCAGCACAACGACAGGGACGGAAAACATTCAGTACTTC
CDR3 protein: CASTTTGTENIQYF
clone size: -
J gene: TRBJ2-4
V gene: TRBV2
D gene: TRBD1

CDR3 DNA: TGCGCCAGCAGTGAGGACAGGGCCGTTCTAGACGAGCAGTACTTC
CDR3 protein: CASSEDRAVLDEQYF
clone size: -
J gene: TRBJ2-7
V gene: TRBV10-1
D gene: TRBD1

CDR3 DNA: TGCAGTGCTAGTGGCCAGCTGACGGGGACCTACAATGAGCAGTTCTTC
CDR3 protein: CSASGQLTGTYNEQFF
clone size: -
J gene: TRBJ2-1
V gene: TRBV20-1
D gene: -

CDR3 DNA: TGTGCCAGCAGTTCCATGACAGGGGGCGGCTCACCCCTCCACTTT
CDR3 protein: CASSSMTGGGSPLHF
clone size: -
J gene: TRBJ1-6
V gene: TRBV27
D gene: TRBD1

CDR3 DNA: TGTGCCTGGGCCCTCGGTGTCAATAATTCACCCCTCCACTTT
CDR3 protein: CAWALGVNNSPLHF
clone size: -
J gene: TRBJ1-6
V gene: TRBV30
D gene: -

CDR3 DNA: TGTGCCATCAGTGAGAGTCAGGGGGCCCAGTACTTC
CDR3 protein: CAISESQGAQYF
clone size: -
J gene: TRBJ2-5
V gene: TRBV10-3
D gene: TRBD1

CDR3 DNA: TGTGCCAGTAGGGCCGCCGTGGGGGGAAACTACGAGCAGTACTTC
CDR3 protein: CASRAAVGGNYEQYF
clone size: -
J gene: TRBJ2-7
V gene: TRBV19
D gene: -

CDR3 DNA: TGTGCCAGCAGTCCCCAGCGGGGGGGCGGAGAGACCCAGTACTTC
CDR3 protein: CASSPQRGGGETQYF
clone size: once
J gene: TRBJ2-5
V gene: TRBV2
D gene: TRBD2

CDR3 DNA: TGCGCCAGCAGCCCCAACAAAGGGACTAGCAGTAGTGAGCAGTTCTTC
CDR3 protein: CASSPNKGTSSSEQFF
clone size: -
J gene: TRBJ2-1
V gene: TRBV5-1
D gene: TRBD2

CDR3 DNA: TGTGCCAGTAGTATTGCAGCAACTAATGAAAAACTGTTTTTT
CDR3 protein: CASSIAATNEKLFF
clone size: -
J gene: TRBJ1-4
V gene: TRBV19
D gene: -

CDR3 DNA: TGCGCCAGCAGCCTGAACCCCGAACTCTACGAGCAGTACTTC
CDR3 protein: CASSLNPELYEQYF
clone size: -
J gene: TRBJ2-7
V gene: TRBV5-1
D gene: -

CDR3 DNA: TGTGCCAGCAGCCAAGGGCGGGGTTACACTGAAGCTTTCTTT
CDR3 protein: CASSQGRGYTEAFF
clone size: -
J gene: TRBJ1-1
V gene: TRBV3-1/TRBV3-2
D gene: -

CDR3 DNA: TGCGCCAGCAGCTTGGAGGGAGGTAACAATGAGCAGTTCTTC
CDR3 protein: CASSLEGGNNEQFF
clone size: -
J gene: TRBJ2-1
V gene: TRBV5-1
D gene: -

CDR3 DNA: TGCGCCAGCAGCCCCGGGACAGGGAATACTGAAGCTTTCTTT
CDR3 protein: CASSPGTGNTEAFF
clone size: -
J gene: TRBJ1-1
V gene: TRBV5-1
D gene: TRBD1

CDR3 DNA: TGTGCCAGCAGCCCTCAGGCGGGAACTAGCACAGATACGCAGTATTTT
CDR3 protein: CASSPQAGTSTDTQYF
clone size: -
J gene: TRBJ2-3
V gene: TRBV7-2
D gene: -

CDR3 DNA: TGCGCCAGCAGCTCGACCGGGACAGGGGTCCGATATGAAAAACTGTTTTTT
CDR3 protein: CASSSTGTGVRYEKLFF
clone size: -
J gene: TRBJ1-4
V gene: TRBV5-1
D gene: TRBD1

CDR3 DNA: TGTGCCAGCAGTTTTATAGGGACTGAAAACACTGAAGCTTTCTTT
CDR3 protein: CASSFIGTENTEAFF
clone size: -
J gene: TRBJ1-1
V gene: TRBV6-5
D gene: -

CDR3 DNA: TGTGCCAGCAGTTACTCGACAGCCTCCGAATATGGCTACACCTTC
CDR3 protein: CASSYSTASEYGYTF
clone size: -
J gene: TRBJ1-2
V gene: TRBV6-5
D gene: -

CDR3 DNA: TGTGCCACCAGCAGAGATCTAAGCTCTGGAAACACCATATATTTT
CDR3 protein: CATSRDLSSGNTIYF
clone size: -
J gene: TRBJ1-3
V gene: TRBV15
D gene: -

CDR3 DNA: TGTGCCAGCAGCCACGACAGCGCTAACTATGGCTACACCTTC
CDR3 protein: CASSHDSANYGYTF
clone size: once
J gene: TRBJ1-2
V gene: TRBV3-1/TRBV3-2
D gene: -

CDR3 DNA: TGTGCCAGCAGCCTCGGGGGTCGGAGAGGGGTAAATCAGCAGTACTTC
CDR3 protein: CASSLGGRRGVNQQYF
clone size: -
J gene: TRBJ2-7
V gene: TRBV7-2
D gene: -

CDR3 DNA: TGTGCCAGTAGTATAACCAGGGGGAACACTGAAGCTTTCTTT
CDR3 protein: CASSITRGNTEAFF
clone size: -
J gene: TRBJ1-1
V gene: TRBV19
D gene: -

CDR3 DNA: TGTGCCAGCAGCCCCGGGGGGGGCGGAAACACTGAAGCTTTCTTT
CDR3 protein: CASSPGGGGNTEAFF
clone size: -
J gene: TRBJ1-1
V gene: TRBV9
D gene: -

CDR3 DNA: TGTGCCAGCAGTTCCCAATTCGGTATTAGCACAGATACGCAGTATTTT
CDR3 protein: CASSSQFGISTDTQYF
clone size: -
J gene: TRBJ2-3
V gene: TRBV28
D gene: -

CDR3 DNA: TGTGCCAGCAGCTTACGCTATTCTGAAGCTTTCTTT
CDR3 protein: CASSLRYSEAFF
clone size: -
J gene: TRBJ1-1
V gene: TRBV14
D gene: -

CDR3 DNA: TGTGCCAGCAGTTTATTTGTTGCGGGAGAGTCATACAATGAGCAGTTCTTC
CDR3 protein: CASSLFVAGESYNEQFF
clone size: -
J gene: TRBJ2-1
V gene: TRBV28
D gene: TRBD2

CDR3 DNA: TGTGCCAGCAGCCTATACTACGAGCAGTACTTC
CDR3 protein: CASSLYYEQYF
clone size: -
J gene: TRBJ2-7
V gene: TRBV11-2
D gene: -

CDR3 DNA: TGTGCCAGCAGTTTAAGCGATTGGACTACCTCCTACAATGAGCAGTTCTTC
CDR3 protein: CASSLSDWTTSYNEQFF
clone size: -
J gene: TRBJ2-1
V gene: TRBV27
D gene: -